The 10 T cell receptor beta chains below come from one sample, sequenced in a study of tumor and adjacent non-tumor tissue in lung cancer. Three rounds of nested PCR, following a modified ARM-PCR protocol, produced the TCRbeta library. TCRdb fed the multiplex PCR reads into MiXCR, producing one record per CDR3 protein. The data hold approximately 90,000 distinct CDR3 sequences, with 65% to 80% observed a single time. This sample's RNA came from whole unsorted tissue. The normal lung tissue was taken more than 3 cm from the tumor edge. The sequencing sample was made of distant non-tumor lung tissue. The receptors shown here come from a woman aged 45-65 years with non-small cell lung cancer.

A single count supports this clonotype. The chain employs TRBV6-2 or TRBV6-3 and TRBJ1-4; D gene uncertain. The germline gives CDR1 MNHEY, CDR2 SVGEGT. The CDR3 loop spans 14 amino acids. The V end lost 9 bases, the J end lost 1 base, and 12 bases lay between the germline ends. CDR3 in DNA: TGTGCCAGGAGTCCGATACAAACTAATGAAAAACTGTTTTTT. This encodes CARSPIQTNEKLFF.

The chain links TRBV5-6 to TRBJ2-5; no clear D. The CDR3 extends over 15 amino acids. V was cut by 4 bases and J by 1 base, with 14 bases left in between. CDR1 is SGHDT, CDR2 YYEEEE, per germline. The CDR3 reads CASSPIDPAQETQYF. CDR3 bases: TGTGCCAGCAGCCCTATCGACCCGGCCCAAGAGACCCAGTACTTC. Combining the CDR3 with reference TRBV5-6 and TRBJ2-5 gives the whole variable domain DAGVTQSPTHLIKTRGQQVTLRCSPKSGHDTVSWYQQALGQGPQFIFQYYEEEERQRGNFPDRFSGHQFPNYSSELNVNALLLGDSALYLCASSPIDPAQETQYFGPGTRLLVL.

V and J are TRBV28 and TRBJ2-1; D uncertain. The CDR3 runs to 13 residues. Germline V lookup: CDR1 MDHEN, CDR2 SYDVKM. V was cut by 4 bases and J by 10 bases, with 14 bases left in between. CDR3 in amino acids: CASSSVDLGEQFF. The CDR3 region has the DNA TGTGCCAGCAGTTCTGTAGACCTCGGCGAGCAGTTCTTC.

The rearrangement joins TRBV6-6 to TRBJ2-1, with 8 bases lining up with TRBD1. CDR3 size: 16 residues. Germline assignment: CDR1 MNHNY and CDR2 SVGAGI (reference sequence). Losses at the gene ends were 5 bases for V and 6 bases for J; bases not matched to a gene: 12. Written as DNA, the CDR3 is TGTGCCAGCAGTCCCAAGGACAGGGCGTATAGCAATGAGCAGTTCTTC. The encoded protein is CASSPKDRAYSNEQFF.

On this clonotype: The conserved phenylalanine or tryptophan is not found at the CDR3 terminus, so this likely reflects a read error. The chain carries TRBV5-8 and TRBJ1-5, with D possibly matching TRBD1 (6 bases). V was pared by 7 bases and J by 0 bases, with 14 bases between. CDR1 SGHTS and CDR2 YDEGEE come from the germline V gene. This CDR3 spans 15 amino acids. DNA for the CDR3: TGTGCCAGCTTCGAAGGGGGTATTAGCAATCAGCCCCAGCATGTT. Protein: CASFEGGISNQPQHV.

Worth noting for this clonotype: The CDR3 carries no conserved terminal phenylalanine or tryptophan, so it likely arises from a read error. The chain carries TRBV4-1 and TRBJ1-4, with D hard to call. The germline CDR1 and CDR2 sequences are MGHRA and YSYEKL. This CDR3 region has 15 residues. V lost 1 base, J lost 5 bases, and 11 bases lay in between. The CDR3 nucleotides are TGCGCCAGCAGCCAAGGTCAGGTGCTGAATGAAAAACTGTTTTTA. This codes for CASSQGQVLNEKLFL.

This clonotype was seen many times. The chain links TRBV24-1 to TRBJ2-7; D is undetermined. Germline V gives CDR1 KGHDR, CDR2 SFDVKD. The CDR3 is 14 residues long. The V end was cut by 1 base, the J end by 5 bases, with 11 bases between. This CDR3 is CATSDFRQPNEQYF. DNA for the CDR3: TGTGCCACCAGTGATTTCCGGCAGCCCAACGAGCAGTACTTC.

The rearrangement joins TRBV29-1 to TRBJ2-3; a possible D gene is TRBD1 (5 bases). This CDR3 has 11 amino acids. In germline, CDR1 is SQVTM, CDR2 ANQGSEA. The CDR3 protein is CIFRQTDTQYF. In DNA, the CDR3 is TGCATCTTTAGACAGACAGATACGCAGTATTTT.

Ten or more counts support this clonotype. CDR3 in amino acids: CASSLGPSGSYNEQFF. DNA for the CDR3: TGTGCCAGCAGCTTAGGTCCTAGCGGGTCCTACAATGAGCAGTTCTTC. This chain connects TRBV11-2 to TRBJ2-1; 8 bases map to TRBD2. The CDR3 is 16 amino acids. Trimming took 1 base from V and 1 from J; bases not matched to a gene: 3. The germline CDR1 and CDR2 sequences are SGHAT and FQNNGV.

As to this clonotype: At one end the junction does not follow the germline gene, possibly because of a read error. The rearrangement joins TRBV6-5 to TRBJ2-1, with D tentatively TRBD1 (6 bases). This CDR3 is built from 15 residues. Per germline, CDR1 MNHEY and CDR2 SVGAGI. The CDR3 DNA follows: TGTGCCAGCAGGGAAACAGGGTGCTCCCACAATGAGCAGTTCTTC. It encodes CASRETGCSHNEQFF.